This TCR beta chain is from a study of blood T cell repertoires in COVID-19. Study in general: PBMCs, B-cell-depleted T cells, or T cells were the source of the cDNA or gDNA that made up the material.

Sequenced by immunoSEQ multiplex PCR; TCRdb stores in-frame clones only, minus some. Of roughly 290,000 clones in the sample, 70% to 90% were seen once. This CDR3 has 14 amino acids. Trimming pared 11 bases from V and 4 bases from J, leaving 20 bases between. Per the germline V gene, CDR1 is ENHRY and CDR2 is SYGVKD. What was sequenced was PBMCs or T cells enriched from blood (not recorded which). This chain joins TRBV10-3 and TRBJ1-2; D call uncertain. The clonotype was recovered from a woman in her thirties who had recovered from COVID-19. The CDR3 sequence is CAGGPPQSGYGYTF. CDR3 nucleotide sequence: TGTGCCGGCGGGCCCCCCCAGTCTGGCTATGGCTACACCTTC.